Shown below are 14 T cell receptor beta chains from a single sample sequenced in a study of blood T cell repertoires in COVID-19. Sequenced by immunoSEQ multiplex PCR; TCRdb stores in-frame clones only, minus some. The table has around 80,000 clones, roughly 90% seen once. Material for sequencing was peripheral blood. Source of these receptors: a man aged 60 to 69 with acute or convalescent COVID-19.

The CDR3 DNA reads TGTGCCAGCACTCCGGGACCGGGAGCAGATACGCAGTATTTT. Encoded protein: CASTPGPGADTQYF. This sequence joins TRBV4-2 and TRBJ2-3; possibly TRBD2 for D (6 bases). CDR1 LGHNA and CDR2 YNFKEQ come from the germline V gene. Trimming removed 7 bases from V and 4 bases from J, with 15 bases in between. CDR3 size: 14 residues.

CDR3 region: CATTPRRQDNEKLFF. CDR3 coding DNA: TGTGCCACCACCCCCCGGAGGCAGGATAATGAAAAACTGTTTTTT. This chain connects TRBV15 to TRBJ1-4; D ambiguous. Trimming took 7 bases from V and 4 from J, leaving 16 bases between them. CDR3 length: 15 residues. Germline-derived CDR1 and CDR2 are LNHNV and YYDKDF (reference sequence).

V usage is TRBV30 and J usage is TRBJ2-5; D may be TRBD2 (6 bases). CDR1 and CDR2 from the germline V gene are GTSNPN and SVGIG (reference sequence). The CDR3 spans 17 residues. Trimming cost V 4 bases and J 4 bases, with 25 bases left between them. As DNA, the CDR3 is TGTGCCTGGACCAGCGGTAGAGGGGTCTCCGGGGGAGAGACCCAGTACTTC. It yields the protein CAWTSGRGVSGGETQYF.

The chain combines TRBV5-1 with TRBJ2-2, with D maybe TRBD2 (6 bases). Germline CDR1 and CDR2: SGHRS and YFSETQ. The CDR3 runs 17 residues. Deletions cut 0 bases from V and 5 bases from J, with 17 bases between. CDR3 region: CASSLEGLGDGTGELFF. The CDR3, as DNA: TGCGCCAGCAGCTTGGAGGGACTGGGGGACGGAACCGGGGAGCTGTTTTTT. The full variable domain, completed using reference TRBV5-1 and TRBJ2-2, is KAGVTQTPRYLIKTRGQQVTLSCSPISGHRSVSWYQQTPGQGLQFLFEYFSETQRNKGNFPGRFSGRQFSNSRSEMNVSTLELGDSALYLCASSLEGLGDGTGELFFGEGSRLTVL.

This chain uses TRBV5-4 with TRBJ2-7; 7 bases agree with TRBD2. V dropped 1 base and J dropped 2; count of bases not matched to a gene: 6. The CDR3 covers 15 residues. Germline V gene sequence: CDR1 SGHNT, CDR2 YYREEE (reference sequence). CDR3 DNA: TGTGCCAGCAGCTTGAAGTCTAGCGGAACCTACGAGCAGTACTTC. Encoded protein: CASSLKSSGTYEQYF.

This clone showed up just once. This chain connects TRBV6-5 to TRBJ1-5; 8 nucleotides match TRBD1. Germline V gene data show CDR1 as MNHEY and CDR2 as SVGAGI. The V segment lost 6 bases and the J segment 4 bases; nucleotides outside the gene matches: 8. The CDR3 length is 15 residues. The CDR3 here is CASRVGTGENQPQHF. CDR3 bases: TGTGCCAGCAGAGTCGGGACAGGTGAAAATCAGCCCCAGCATTTT.

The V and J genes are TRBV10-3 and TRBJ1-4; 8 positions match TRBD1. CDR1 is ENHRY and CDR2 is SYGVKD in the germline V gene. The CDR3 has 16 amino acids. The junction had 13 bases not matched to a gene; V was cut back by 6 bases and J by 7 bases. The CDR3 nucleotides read TGTGCCATCAGCGAACCTGGGACAGGTGGGCGTGAAAAACTGTTTTTT. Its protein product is CAISEPGTGGREKLFF.

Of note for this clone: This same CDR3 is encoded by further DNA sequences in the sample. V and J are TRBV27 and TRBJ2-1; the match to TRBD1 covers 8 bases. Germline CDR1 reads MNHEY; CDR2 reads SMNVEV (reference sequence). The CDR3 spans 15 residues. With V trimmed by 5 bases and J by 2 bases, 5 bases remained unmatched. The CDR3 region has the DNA TGTGCCAGCAGTCCCGGGACAGGAGCCTACAATGAGCAGTTCTTC. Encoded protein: CASSPGTGAYNEQFF.

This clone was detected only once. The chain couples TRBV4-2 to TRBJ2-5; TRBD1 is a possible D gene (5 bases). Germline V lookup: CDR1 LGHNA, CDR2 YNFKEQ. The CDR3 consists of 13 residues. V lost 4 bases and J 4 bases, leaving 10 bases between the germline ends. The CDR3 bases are TGTGCCAGCAGCCCTACCAGGGCAGAGACCCAGTACTTC. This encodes CASSPTRAETQYF.

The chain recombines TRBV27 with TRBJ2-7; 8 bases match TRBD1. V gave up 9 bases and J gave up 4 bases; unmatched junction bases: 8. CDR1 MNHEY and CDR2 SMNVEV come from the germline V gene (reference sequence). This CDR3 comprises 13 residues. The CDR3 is CASSTGDGYEQYF. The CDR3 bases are TGTGCCAGTTCGACAGGGGACGGTTACGAGCAGTACTTC.

This CDR3 reads CASSVAGVATDTQYF. CDR3 nucleotide sequence: TGTGCCAGCAGCGTAGCGGGAGTAGCCACAGATACGCAGTATTTT. This chain joins TRBV9 and TRBJ2-3; tentative D call: TRBD2 (6 bases). The CDR3 covers 15 residues. V was shortened by 0 bases and J by 2 bases, with 10 bases between the two germline ends. Germline V gene sequence: CDR1 SGDLS, CDR2 YYNGEE.

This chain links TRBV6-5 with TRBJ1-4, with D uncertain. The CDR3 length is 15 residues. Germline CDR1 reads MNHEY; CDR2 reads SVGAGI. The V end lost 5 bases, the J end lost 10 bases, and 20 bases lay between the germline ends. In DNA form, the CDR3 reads TGTGCCAGCAGTCCAGAATATCCGGGATCAGGAAAACTGTTTTTT. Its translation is CASSPEYPGSGKLFF.

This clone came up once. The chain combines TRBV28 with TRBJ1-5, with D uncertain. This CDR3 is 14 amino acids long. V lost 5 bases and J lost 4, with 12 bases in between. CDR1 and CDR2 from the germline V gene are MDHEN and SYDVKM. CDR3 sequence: CASSPDTLNQPQHF. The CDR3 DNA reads TGTGCCAGCAGTCCCGACACCTTGAATCAGCCCCAGCATTTT.

CDR3 protein: CASRSREGPMNTEAFF. The CDR3 DNA reads TGTGCCAGTAGGAGTCGGGAGGGGCCCATGAACACTGAAGCTTTCTTT. This chain links TRBV19 with TRBJ1-1, with TRBD1 as a possible D gene (5 bases). The germline V and J ends were trimmed by 6 bases and 0 bases, with 17 bases remaining between them. This CDR3 contains 16 residues. CDR1 LNHDA and CDR2 SQIVND come from the germline V gene (reference sequence).